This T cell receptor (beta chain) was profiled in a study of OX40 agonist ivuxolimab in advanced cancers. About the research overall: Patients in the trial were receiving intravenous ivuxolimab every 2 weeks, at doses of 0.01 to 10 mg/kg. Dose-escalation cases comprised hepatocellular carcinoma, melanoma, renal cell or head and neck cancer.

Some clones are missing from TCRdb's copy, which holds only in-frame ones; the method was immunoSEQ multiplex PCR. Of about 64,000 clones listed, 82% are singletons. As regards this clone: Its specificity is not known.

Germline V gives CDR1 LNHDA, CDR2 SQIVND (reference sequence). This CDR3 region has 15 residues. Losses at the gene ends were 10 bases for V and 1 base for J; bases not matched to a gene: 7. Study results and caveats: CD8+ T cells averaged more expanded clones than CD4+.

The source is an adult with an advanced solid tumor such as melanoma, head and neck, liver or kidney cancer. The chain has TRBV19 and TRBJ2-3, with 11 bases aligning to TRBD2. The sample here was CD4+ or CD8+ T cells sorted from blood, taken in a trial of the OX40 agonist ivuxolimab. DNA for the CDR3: TGTGCCACCACACGGGGACTAGCGGGCACAGATACGCAGTATTTT. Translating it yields CATTRGLAGTDTQYF.